This entry lists 20 T cell receptor beta chains sequenced from one sample in a study of identical twins (dated by TCRdb to the mid-2010s). The protocol used for the library was 5' RACE. Sequencing took place on an Illumina HiSeq 2000. The public sequencing data were trimmed at Q25 with fastp and processed into clonotypes with MiXCR by TCRdb, which kept only in-frame beta chains. Identical CDR3 protein sequences are pooled into one entry, listed with their most common genes and DNA. The sample profile shows about 730,000 distinct CDR3 sequences; roughly 20% of them were found once. The ten most abundant clones make up 4% to 5.5% of the sample. These data also featured in a second study, about T cells expressing NK-cell markers.

What was sequenced was PBMCs. The receptor set was obtained from a woman aged 18-35 years in good health.

This chain joins TRBV6-1 and TRBJ2-1, with 10 bases identical to TRBD2. Unmatched junction bases numbered 9, after V lost 7 bases and J lost 6 bases. The CDR3 runs 15 residues. The germline V gene has CDR1 MNHNS and CDR2 SASEGT. In nucleotides, the CDR3 is TGTGCCAGCACCCAGCTAGCGGGGGATCCCAATGAGCAGTTCTTC. It yields the protein CASTQLAGDPNEQFF.

V usage is TRBV20-1 and J usage is TRBJ2-7; tentative D call: TRBD2 (6 bases). The CDR3 runs to 13 residues. Germline V CDR1 and CDR2: DFQATT, SNEGSKA (reference sequence). Deletions cut 5 bases from V and 6 bases from J, with 17 bases between. CDR3 residues: CSAFGTPLGEQYF. The CDR3 DNA follows: TGCAGTGCTTTCGGGACTCCCCTGGGCGAGCAGTACTTC.

A few counts support this clonotype. The V call is TRBV20-1, the J call TRBJ2-7, with D maybe TRBD2 (5 bases). Germline values: CDR1 DFQATT, CDR2 SNEGSKA (reference sequence). The CDR3 covers 12 residues. V was clipped by 1 base and J by 6 bases, with 10 bases between them. Here the CDR3 DNA reads TGCAGTGCTAGAGGGACTTTCGGCGAGCAGTACTTC. Its protein product is CSARGTFGEQYF.

This clonotype was observed a handful of times. This rearrangement joins TRBV11-3 to TRBJ2-1; D might be TRBD2 (6 bases). This CDR3 is built from 15 residues. Germline-derived CDR1 and CDR2 are SGHNT and YENEEA. V shed 5 bases and J shed 3 bases, with 14 bases lying between them. CDR3 in DNA: TGTGCCAGCAGCCTGAGACTAGAGTACTACAATGAGCAGTTCTTC. Its translation: CASSLRLEYYNEQFF.

The sample holds a few counts of this clonotype. V gene TRBV6-1 combines with J gene TRBJ1-5; D remains ambiguous. V dropped 2 bases and J dropped 4 bases, with 12 bases sitting between them. Germline values: CDR1 MNHNS, CDR2 SASEGT. CDR3 length: 15 amino acids. CDR3 nucleotide sequence: TGTGCCAGCAGTGAAACCGAGAGGGTAAATCAGCCCCAGCATTTT. It translates to CASSETERVNQPQHF.

This clonotype appeared many times. In DNA, the CDR3 is TGTGCCAGCAAGGAAGGGGGAGAGCAGTACTTC. Residues: CASKEGGEQYF. V usage is TRBV12-3 or TRBV12-4 and J usage is TRBJ2-7; D is perhaps TRBD1 (6 bases). The CDR3 sequence is 11 residues long. The germline V and J ends were trimmed by 7 bases and 7 bases, with 11 bases remaining between them.

The chain carries TRBV6-1 and TRBJ2-2; 8 bases fit TRBD1. The CDR3 length is 15 residues. The trim removed 4 bases at V and 5 bases at J, leaving 6 bases unmatched. Germline values: CDR1 MNHNS, CDR2 SASEGT. The CDR3 DNA is TGTGCCAGCAGTGGTACAGGGGGTAGGACCGGGGAGCTGTTTTTT. It is translated as CASSGTGGRTGELFF.

This clonotype appeared a few times. CDR3 nucleotides: TGTGCCAGCAGCGCCCTGGGGGGAACAGCCACTGAAGCTTTCTTT. Its translation is CASSALGGTATEAFF. The chain recombines TRBV9 with TRBJ1-1, with D perhaps TRBD1 (5 bases). The CDR3 is made up of 15 amino acids. V lost 3 bases to trimming and J lost 4 bases, with 16 bases between them. Germline lookup yields CDR1 SGDLS and CDR2 YYNGEE.

This clonotype was counted between two and nine times. This chain links TRBV7-9 with TRBJ2-7, with D unresolved. From germline, CDR1 is SEHNR and CDR2 FQNEAQ (reference sequence). The V end was cut by 5 bases, the J end by 4 bases, with 6 bases between. This CDR3 has 11 amino acids. The CDR3 DNA reads as TGTGCCAGCAGCCAGTGGTACGAGCAGTACTTC. It yields the protein CASSQWYEQYF. The complete variable domain, with remaining parts taken from reference TRBV7-9 and TRBJ2-7, reads DTGVSQNPRHKITKRGQNVTFRCDPISEHNRLYWYRQTLGQGPEFLTYFQNEAQLEKSRLLSDRFSAERPKGSFSTLEIQRTEQGDSAMYLCASSQWYEQYFGPGTRLTVT.

CDR3 DNA: TGTGCAAGTCGCTTAAGGACAGAGAACACTGAAGCTTTCTTT. It is translated as CASRLRTENTEAFF. The genes are TRBV12-2 and TRBJ1-1; the D call of TRBD1 is as the table states it, not checked on the DNA. TRBV12-2 is annotated as a pseudogene. The CDR3 is 14 residues long.

The V call is TRBV11-2, the J call TRBJ2-5, with TRBD2 as a possible D gene (6 bases). Per the germline V gene, CDR1 is SGHAT and CDR2 is FQNNGV. This CDR3 contains 15 residues. V lost 4 bases, J lost 5 bases, and 17 bases lay in between. In nucleotides, the CDR3 is TGTGCCAGCAGCTCGCAACCCGGGAGCCGGGAGACCCAGTACTTC. Translated, it gives CASSSQPGSRETQYF.

This clonotype was counted ten times or more. The chain carries TRBV20-1 and TRBJ2-1; 14 bases are a match to TRBD2. The CDR3 loop spans 14 amino acids. CDR1 and CDR2 from the germline V gene are DFQATT and SNEGSKA (reference sequence). The V segment lost 6 bases and the J segment 7 bases; nucleotides outside the gene matches: 5. The CDR3 DNA is TGCAGTGCAGCGACTAGCGGGGGGGCAAATGAGCAGTTCTTC. Translating gives CSAATSGGANEQFF.

This sequence joins TRBV5-6 and TRBJ2-7, with TRBD1 matching over 9 bases. V was pared by 5 bases and J by 1 base, with 4 bases of the junction left unmatched. The CDR3 spans 14 residues. Per germline, CDR1 SGHDT and CDR2 YYEEEE. CDR3 in amino acids: CASRGTGKSYEQYF. CDR3 nucleotide sequence: TGTGCCAGCAGGGGGACAGGGAAATCCTACGAGCAGTACTTC.

This clonotype was seen a handful of times. The rearrangement uses TRBV7-6 and TRBJ2-7, with 10 bases aligning to TRBD1. Germline-derived CDR1 and CDR2 are SGHVS and FNYEAQ. The CDR3 extends over 14 amino acids. The trim removed 5 bases at V and 5 bases at J, leaving 6 bases unmatched. The CDR3 bases are TGTGCCAGCAGCGCAGGGGACAGGGGCCACGAGCAGTACTTC. The encoded protein is CASSAGDRGHEQYF.

The sample holds many counts of this clonotype. This chain joins TRBV5-1 and TRBJ2-7; D remains ambiguous. The CDR3 length is 15 residues. V was clipped by 0 bases and J by 3 bases, with 13 bases between them. Germline lookup yields CDR1 SGHRS and CDR2 YFSETQ. CDR3 protein: CASSLAGSGNYEQYF. The CDR3 region has the DNA TGCGCCAGCAGCTTGGCTGGGTCTGGTAACTACGAGCAGTACTTC.

The J gene is TRBJ2-2, the V gene TRBV7-6, with no clear D. Per germline, CDR1 SGHVS and CDR2 FNYEAQ. CDR3 length: 17 residues. V lost 2 bases and J lost 0, with 13 bases in between. As DNA, the CDR3 is TGTGCCAGCAGCTTACTGGGTGGAACGACGAACACCGGGGAGCTGTTTTTT. Its protein is CASSLLGGTTNTGELFF.

CDR3 bases: TGTGCCAGCAGCGTAGGGGGTGTGTTGGAGTCACCCCTCCACTTT. Amino acid sequence: CASSVGGVLESPLHF. This chain joins TRBV9 and TRBJ1-6; D gene uncertain. In germline, CDR1 is SGDLS, CDR2 YYNGEE. CDR3 length equals 15 residues. Deletions cut 0 bases from V and 10 bases from J, with 14 bases between.

J is TRBJ2-7 and V is TRBV9, with 10 bases identical to TRBD2. The V gene end was trimmed by 4 bases and the J gene end by 2 bases; junction bases not matched to a gene: 6. There are 15 residues in the CDR3. Per the germline V gene, CDR1 is SGDLS and CDR2 is YYNGEE. The CDR3 loop is CASSSGTSAAYEQYF. The CDR3 DNA sequence: TGTGCCAGCAGCTCCGGGACTAGCGCAGCCTACGAGCAGTACTTC.

A few counts support this clonotype. V is TRBV6-1 and J is TRBJ2-1; 7 bases agree with TRBD2. CDR3 size: 15 residues. Germline V gene lookup returns CDR1 MNHNS and CDR2 SASEGT. V shed 6 bases and J 4 bases; nucleotides not matched to a gene: 9. DNA of the CDR3: TGTGCCAGCAGCCGGGAGGCAGGGTCGTACAATGAGCAGTTCTTC. As protein: CASSREAGSYNEQFF.

This clonotype occurred a few times. V is TRBV5-1 and J is TRBJ2-7; weak D call: TRBD2 (5 bases). V lost 2 bases and J 7 bases, leaving 10 bases between the germline ends. The CDR3 covers 12 residues. Per the germline V gene, CDR1 is SGHRS and CDR2 is YFSETQ. The CDR3 sequence is CASSFYSGEQYF. The CDR3 coding sequence is TGCGCCAGCAGCTTTTACTCGGGGGAGCAGTACTTC. Combining the CDR3 with reference TRBV5-1 and TRBJ2-7 gives the whole variable domain KAGVTQTPRYLIKTRGQQVTLSCSPISGHRSVSWYQQTPGQGLQFLFEYFSETQRNKGNFPGRFSGRQFSNSRSEMNVSTLELGDSALYLCASSFYSGEQYFGPGTRLTVT.